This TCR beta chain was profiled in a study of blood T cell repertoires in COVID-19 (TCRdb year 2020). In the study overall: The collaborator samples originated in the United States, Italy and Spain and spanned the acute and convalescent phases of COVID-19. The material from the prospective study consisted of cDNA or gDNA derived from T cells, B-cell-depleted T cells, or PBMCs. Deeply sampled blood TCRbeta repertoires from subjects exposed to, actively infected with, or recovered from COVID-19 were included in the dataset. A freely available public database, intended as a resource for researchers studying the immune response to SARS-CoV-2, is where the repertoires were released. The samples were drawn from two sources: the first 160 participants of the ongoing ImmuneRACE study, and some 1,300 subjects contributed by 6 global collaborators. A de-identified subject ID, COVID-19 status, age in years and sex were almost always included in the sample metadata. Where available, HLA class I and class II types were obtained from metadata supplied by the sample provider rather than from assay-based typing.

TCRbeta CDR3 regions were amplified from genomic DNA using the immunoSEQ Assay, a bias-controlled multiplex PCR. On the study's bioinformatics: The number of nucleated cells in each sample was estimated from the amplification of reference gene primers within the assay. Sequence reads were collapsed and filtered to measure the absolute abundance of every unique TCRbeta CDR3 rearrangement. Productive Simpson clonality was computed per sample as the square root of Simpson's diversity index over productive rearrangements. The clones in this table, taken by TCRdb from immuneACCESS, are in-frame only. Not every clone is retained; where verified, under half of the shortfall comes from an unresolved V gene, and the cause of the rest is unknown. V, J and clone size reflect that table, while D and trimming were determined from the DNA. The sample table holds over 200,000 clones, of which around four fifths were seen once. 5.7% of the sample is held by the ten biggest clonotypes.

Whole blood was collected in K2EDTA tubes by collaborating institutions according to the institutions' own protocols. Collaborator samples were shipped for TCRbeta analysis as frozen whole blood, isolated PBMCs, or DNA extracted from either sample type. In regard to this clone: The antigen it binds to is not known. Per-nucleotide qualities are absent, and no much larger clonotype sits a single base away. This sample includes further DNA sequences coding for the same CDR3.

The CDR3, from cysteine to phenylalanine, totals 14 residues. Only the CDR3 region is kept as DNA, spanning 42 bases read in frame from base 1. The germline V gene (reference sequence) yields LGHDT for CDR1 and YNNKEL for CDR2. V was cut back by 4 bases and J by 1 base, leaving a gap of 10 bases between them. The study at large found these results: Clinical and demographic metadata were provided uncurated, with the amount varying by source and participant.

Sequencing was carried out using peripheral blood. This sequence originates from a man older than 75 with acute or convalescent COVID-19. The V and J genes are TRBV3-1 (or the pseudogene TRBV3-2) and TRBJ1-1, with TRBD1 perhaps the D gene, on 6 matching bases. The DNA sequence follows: TGTGCCAGCAGCCTCCGACAGGCGAACACTGAAGCTTTCTTT. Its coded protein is CASSLRQANTEAFF.